These T cell receptor beta chains were read from a single sample in a study of blood T cell repertoires in COVID-19. Sequencing was performed with immunoSEQ multiplex PCR; in TCRdb, only in-frame clones are kept and a portion is missing. The profile shows approximately 120,000 clones, approximately 90% of them singletons. Sequenced: peripheral blood. The receptors originated from a human donor in a cohort sampled during active COVID-19. Both conserved end residues are trimmed from each CDR3. A D gene is named only where the DNA matches it firmly.

J | V | D | CDR3
TRBJ1-2 | TRBV28 | . | ASSRARGSYGYT
TRBJ2-2 | TRBV13 | . | ASSSGLKLNTGELF
TRBJ1-5 | TRBV6-4 | . | ASRGGISNSNQPQH
TRBJ1-2 | TRBV5-5 | TRBD1 | ASSFLKPTGGAEGNT
TRBJ1-2 | TRBV27 | . | ASSFRNRERNGYT
TRBJ2-1 | TRBV19 | TRBD2 | ASRFLAGVVNEQF
TRBJ1-3 | TRBV5-1 | . | ASSLAGDPSGNTIY
TRBJ1-2 | TRBV12-5 | TRBD1 | ASGFLQGGRSGYT
TRBJ2-5 | TRBV10-3 | TRBD2 | AISGTRTRSGETQY
TRBJ2-7 | TRBV5-6 | . | ASSVTSSSYEQY
TRBJ2-7 | TRBV28 | . | ASTQTYEQY
TRBJ2-2 | TRBV5-1 | . | ASSLIGVPGELF
TRBJ1-1 | TRBV19 | TRBD1 | ASAERTGGSTEAF
TRBJ2-7 | TRBV5-5 | TRBD1 | ASTPLGQGSSYEQY
TRBJ2-1 | TRBV11-2 | TRBD2 | ASSLTGGPYNEQF
TRBJ1-2 | TRBV20-1 | . | SASTASYGYT
TRBJ2-2 | TRBV2 | TRBD1 | ASGTEVTGELF
TRBJ1-2 | TRBV19 | . | ASSSPSGIDGYGYT
TRBJ2-1 | TRBV10-3 | TRBD2 | AISERSGGDSYNEQF
TRBJ1-5 | TRBV13 | TRBD1 | ARGRDRNNQPQH
TRBJ2-6 | TRBV24-1 | TRBD1 | ATSDSGQYGANVLT
TRBJ2-7 | TRBV4-2 | . | ASSQDRTLSYEQY
TRBJ1-5 | TRBV12-3/TRBV12-4 | TRBD1 | ASSSGTAQPQH
TRBJ2-2 | TRBV19 | TRBD1 | ASSIMGQFANTGELF
TRBJ2-5 | TRBV9 | TRBD2 | ASSVGGPSGARETQY
TRBJ1-1 | TRBV28 | TRBD1 | ASSFELGQGGDTEAF
TRBJ1-4 | TRBV5-6 | . | ASSRRRGLNEKLF
TRBJ2-2 | TRBV14 | TRBD1 | ASSQGWQGAPGTGELF
TRBJ2-4 | TRBV24-1 | . | ATSDWVTESQY
TRBJ2-7 | TRBV6-6 | . | ASSSSSYEQY
TRBJ2-3 | TRBV18 | TRBD1 | ASSPPGQGASATQY
TRBJ2-4 | TRBV19 | . | ASSRRDTKNIQY
TRBJ2-5 | TRBV11-2 | TRBD2 | ASSLTSGSPAAAQY
TRBJ1-4 | TRBV19 | TRBD1 | ASRGTGRFRANEKLF
TRBJ2-7 | TRBV28 | TRBD2 | ASPPGLTSGISEQY
TRBJ2-7 | TRBV7-9 | . | ASSLGQGVLSLITYEQY
TRBJ2-1 | TRBV3-1/TRBV3-2 | TRBD1 | ASSRDRASEQF
TRBJ1-1 | TRBV28 | . | ASSYGASVEAF
TRBJ1-1 | TRBV6-5 | TRBD1 | ASSYSRTGNTEAF
TRBJ1-2 | TRBV27 | . | ASSFRGYGYT
TRBJ1-6 | TRBV5-4 | TRBD1 | ASSLKFMTGASYNSPLH
TRBJ1-1 | TRBV4-1 | TRBD1 | ASSQRFQGARGGAEAF
TRBJ2-7 | TRBV3-1/TRBV3-2 | . | ASSQGTGEQY
TRBJ2-7 | TRBV6-6 | . | ASSYSEFMVNEQY
TRBJ2-7 | TRBV27 | . | ASRLRGNGGLASYEQY
TRBJ2-2 | TRBV7-8 | TRBD2 | ASSYRRVLAGGPSTGELF
TRBJ2-1 | TRBV5-1 | TRBD2 | ASSSELAGYNEQF
TRBJ2-1 | TRBV5-1 | . | ASSSSPSSYNEQF
TRBJ2-5 | TRBV14 | . | ASSQERTFQETQY
TRBJ2-1 | TRBV24-1 | . | ATSDLGRSSYNEQF
TRBJ2-5 | TRBV5-1 | TRBD1 | ASSGRDRGQETQY
TRBJ2-3 | TRBV7-2 | . | ASSITGTSTDTQY
TRBJ2-1 | TRBV10-3 | TRBD2 | AISLLAGAANEQF
TRBJ2-5 | TRBV29-1 | . | SGTAGGGETQY
TRBJ2-1 | TRBV3-1/TRBV3-2 | . | ASSQAGNEQF